This T cell receptor (beta chain) was captured by sequencing in a study of Graves' ophthalmopathy and Graves' hyperthyroidism. The study, taken as a whole, reports: Ophthalmopathy could be told apart from stable hyperthyroidism by a 13-signature model (87.88% sensitivity, approximately 76% specificity).

This clonotype was picked up many times. The antigen is not known. This CDR3 spans 19 amino acids. Germline CDR1 ENHRY, CDR2 SYGVKD. V trimming: 3 bases; J trimming: 2 bases; junction bases outside the gene matches: 12. RNA served as the template for amplifying TCR beta CDR3 regions. An initial RT-PCR round employing HTBI primers preceded a second-round multiplex PCR. TCRdb recomputed calls from the multiplex PCR reads with MiXCR, one row per CDR3 protein. The table has roughly 600,000 distinct CDR3 sequences, roughly 40% seen once; the top ten hold about 4.2%. The chain combines TRBV10-3 with TRBJ2-2; 10 nucleotides align to TRBD2. Sequencing was performed on peripheral blood or thyroid tissue (not recorded which). This TCR came from an adult man with Graves' hyperthyroidism. The CDR3 spells CAISDSLAGVTFNTGELFF. CDR3 nucleotide sequence: TGTGCCATCAGTGATTCCCTAGCGGGAGTGACATTTAACACCGGGGAGCTGTTTTTT.